This TCR beta chain was obtained from a study of blood T cells in healthy people across ages. General study results and limits: Unknown CMV status may confound age-related changes in expanded clones.

Concerning this clonotype: Its antigen is still unknown.

Using a J-beta primer mix together with a sample-barcoded 5' primer, a second PCR was run for roughly 6 to 12 cycles. All samples gave at least 3 million CDR3-containing paired-end reads. TCRdb itself ran the 5' RACE reads through MiXCR, one entry per CDR3 protein. The sample lists around 1.5 million distinct CDR3 sequences, approximately 42% occurring once. Germline lookup yields CDR1 SGDLS and CDR2 YYNGEE. The CDR3 covers 15 residues. Losses at the gene ends were 0 bases for V and 11 bases for J; bases not matched to a gene: 8. It was ten milliliters of peripheral blood that were drawn from each donor. Total RNA extracted from each sample amounted to at least 6 micrograms.

This receptor was obtained from a woman between 18 and 30 years old in good health. This sequence joins TRBV9 and TRBJ2-5; 12 bases match TRBD2. Material for sequencing was blood. The CDR3 spells CASSVASGGEVEQYF. In DNA, the CDR3 is TGTGCCAGCAGCGTAGCTAGCGGGGGGGAGGTTGAGCAGTACTTC.